This passage covers 4 T cell receptor beta chains from one sample sequenced in a study of sequential checkpoint blockade in melanoma (dated 2019 in TCRdb). The library was prepared using the immunoSEQ multiplex PCR assay. TCRdb retrieved this table from immuneACCESS and kept in-frame rearrangements only. Not all clones are present; in checked studies, unresolved V genes account for under half, and no reason is known for the remainder. The sample table contains 5,000 or so clones; only one count was recorded for about a quarter of them. The ten largest clonotypes hold over 8% of the sample. Sample treatment or condition, as interpreted from the label and publication: randomized to nivolumab then ipilimumab (arm A) or the reverse (arm B). The sample consisted of tumor tissue (inferred from file names), taken from a patient given nivolumab and ipilimumab in sequence. These receptors came from a human donor with melanoma.

This chain connects TRBV28 to TRBJ1-4, with D unclear. The CDR3 is made up of 14 amino acids. Between the trimmed V and J ends, which lost 3 bases and 8 bases, there was a span of 13 bases. CDR1 MDHEN and CDR2 SYDVKM come from the germline V gene. The CDR3 DNA reads TGTGCCAGCAGTTTTCGGGGTGTAAAGGAAAAACTGTTTTTT. This gives the protein CASSFRGVKEKLFF.

This clone was seen a handful of times. J is TRBJ1-1 and V is TRBV19; tentatively, D is TRBD1 (6 bases). The CDR3 runs 14 residues. Germline V gene sequence: CDR1 LNHDA, CDR2 SQIVND (reference sequence). Trimming stripped 5 bases from V and 2 bases from J, with 12 bases between. CDR3 in DNA: TGTGCCAGTAGTTTCGGACAGTCTAACACTGAAGCTTTCTTT. Protein sequence: CASSFGQSNTEAFF.

This clone was counted between two and nine times. The DNA is omitted, as the CDR3 cannot be located on it reliably, and the CDR3 follows TCRdb's listing. This chain joins TRBV12-2 and TRBJ2-6; the DNA was not used to check the table's D call, TRBD2. TRBV12-2 is a known pseudogene. The CDR3 region is 14 residues in length, termini included. CDR3 region: CASRFASGANVLTF.

This clone is medium-sized within its sample. The rearrangement joins TRBV9 to TRBJ2-1; TRBD2 matches 8 bases. Germline-derived CDR1 and CDR2 are SGDLS and YYNGEE. V was pared by 3 bases and J by 6 bases, with 5 bases of the junction left unmatched. This CDR3 contains 14 residues. CDR3 region: CASSGGLEVNEQFF. DNA of the CDR3: TGTGCCAGCAGCGGGGGACTAGAGGTCAATGAGCAGTTCTTC.